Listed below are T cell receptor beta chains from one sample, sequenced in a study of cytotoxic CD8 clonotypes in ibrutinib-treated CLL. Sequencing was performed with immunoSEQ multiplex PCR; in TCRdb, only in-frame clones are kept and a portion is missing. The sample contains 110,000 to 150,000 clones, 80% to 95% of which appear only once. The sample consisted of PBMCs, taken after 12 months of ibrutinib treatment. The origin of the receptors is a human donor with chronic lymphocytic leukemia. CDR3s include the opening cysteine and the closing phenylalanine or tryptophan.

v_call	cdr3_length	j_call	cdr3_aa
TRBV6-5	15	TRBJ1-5	CASSSWQGGNQPQHF
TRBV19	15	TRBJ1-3	CASSAPLRAGNTIYF
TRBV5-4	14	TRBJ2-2	CASSLDRVSGELFF
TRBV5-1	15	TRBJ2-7	CASSLTGQGAAEQYF
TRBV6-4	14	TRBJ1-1	CASSEGQGRTEAFF
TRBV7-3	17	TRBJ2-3	CASSLGEPRASTDTQYF
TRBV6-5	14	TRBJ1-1	CASSYRELSTEAFF
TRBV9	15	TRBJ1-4	CASSVGGGTNEKLFF
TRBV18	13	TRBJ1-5	CASSRDINQPQHF
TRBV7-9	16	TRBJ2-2	CASSPSGGEDTGELFF
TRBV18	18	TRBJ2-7	CASSLATGTGDLVGEQYF
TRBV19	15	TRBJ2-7	CASSIAAGSSYEQYF
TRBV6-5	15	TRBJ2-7	CASSTPGHTIYEQYF
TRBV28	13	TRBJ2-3	CASSFRPTGTQYF
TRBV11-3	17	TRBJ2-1	CASSPSRDRNLYNEQFF
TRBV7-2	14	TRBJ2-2	CASGGTSVAGELFF
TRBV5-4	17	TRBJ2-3	CASTQRLAGVTTDTQYF
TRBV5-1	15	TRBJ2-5	CASSLGWRIQETQYF
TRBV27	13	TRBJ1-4	CASSSAPEEKLFF
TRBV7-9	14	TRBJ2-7	CASTTTGPGYEQYF
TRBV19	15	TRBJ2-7	CASSVVGQGSYEQYF
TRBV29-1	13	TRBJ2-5	CSVEVAGVETQYF
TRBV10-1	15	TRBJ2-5	CASSDAEGKYGTQYF
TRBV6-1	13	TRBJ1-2	CASPQEGSHGYTF
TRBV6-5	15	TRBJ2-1	CASSFSGSSYNEQFF
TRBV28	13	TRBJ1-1	CASRGTENTEAFF
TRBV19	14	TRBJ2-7	CASSIGGAPYEQYF
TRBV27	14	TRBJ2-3	CASRTGTSRDTQYF
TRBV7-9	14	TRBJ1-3	CASSQGSSGNTIYF
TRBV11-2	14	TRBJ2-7	CASSSRDRVYEQYF
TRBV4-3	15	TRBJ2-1	CASSQVQTLYNEQFF
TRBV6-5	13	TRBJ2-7	CASSYRDRGRQYF
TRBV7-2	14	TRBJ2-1	CASTTRTSGNEQFF